This section outlines one T cell receptor beta chain sequence together with its context. What antigen it recognizes has not been identified. No qualities accompany the bases; no much larger clone lies one base away. Whole blood was collected in K2EDTA tubes by collaborating institutions according to the institutions' own protocols. For TCRbeta analysis, collaborators shipped samples in one of three forms: frozen whole blood, isolated PBMCs, or DNA extracted from either of those sample types. TCRbeta CDR3 regions were amplified from genomic DNA by means of the immunoSEQ Assay, a bias-controlled multiplex PCR. Per the authors' processing: Within the assay, amplification of reference gene primers was used to estimate how many nucleated cells each sample contained. Sequence reads were collapsed and filtered to measure the absolute abundance of every unique TCRbeta CDR3 rearrangement. For each sample, productive Simpson clonality was calculated by taking the square root of Simpson's diversity index across productive rearrangements. As stored in TCRdb, this immuneACCESS dataset retains in-frame rearrangements with V and J assigned. A fraction of the clones does not appear; measured against another copy, unresolved V genes explain less than half of the discrepancy, and the remainder lacks a known reason. The V and J calls and clone size were taken over from that table, and D and trimming were inferred from the DNA. In this sample the table shows about 92,000 clones, around 90% of which occur a single time. The ten largest clonotypes hold 1.8% of the sample.

The data were obtained in a study of blood T cell repertoires in COVID-19 (dated by TCRdb to between 2020 and 2021). Notes on the research overall: Collaborator samples came from the United States, Italy and Spain and covered acute and convalescent phases of COVID-19. The material from the prospective study consisted of cDNA or gDNA derived from T cells, B-cell-depleted T cells, or PBMCs. The repertoires were made available in a free public database intended to serve as a resource for research on the immune response to SARS-CoV-2. The samples were drawn from two sources: the first 160 participants of the ongoing ImmuneRACE study, and 950 to 1,500 subjects contributed by 6 global collaborators. Sample metadata almost always included a de-identified subject ID, COVID-19 status, age in years and sex. The dataset comprised deeply sampled blood TCRbeta repertoires from subjects exposed to, actively infected with, or recovered from COVID-19. HLA class I and class II types, where available, came from metadata supplied by the sample provider rather than from assay-based typing.

Summary of the overall study and its limitations: The quantity of clinical and demographic metadata differed by source and by participant and was supplied without curation.

V and J are trimmed by 3 bases and 4 bases, and the gene matches miss 8 bases of the junction. Including cysteine and phenylalanine, the CDR3 has 15 amino acids. The entry retains the CDR3 DNA only, 45 bases that are in frame from base 1. Based on the germline V gene, the CDR1 and CDR2 sequences are KGHSH and LQKENI. This receptor was obtained from a human donor with active COVID-19. The donor label of this sample is uncertain. The sequence links TRBV18 to TRBJ1-1, with 7 bases matching TRBD1. The sample was peripheral blood. The encoded CDR3 is CASSPGTALATEAFF. In nucleotide form, the sequence is TGTGCCAGCTCACCCGGGACAGCGCTTGCCACTGAAGCTTTCTTT. When the CDR3 is completed using the reference TRBV18 and TRBJ1-1 genes on either side, the full variable domain is NAGVMQNPRHLVRRRGQEARLRCSPMKGHSHVYWYRQLPEEGLKFMVYLQKENIIDESGMPKERFSAEFPKEGPSILRIQQVVRGDSAAYFCASSPGTALATEAFFGQGTRLTVV.